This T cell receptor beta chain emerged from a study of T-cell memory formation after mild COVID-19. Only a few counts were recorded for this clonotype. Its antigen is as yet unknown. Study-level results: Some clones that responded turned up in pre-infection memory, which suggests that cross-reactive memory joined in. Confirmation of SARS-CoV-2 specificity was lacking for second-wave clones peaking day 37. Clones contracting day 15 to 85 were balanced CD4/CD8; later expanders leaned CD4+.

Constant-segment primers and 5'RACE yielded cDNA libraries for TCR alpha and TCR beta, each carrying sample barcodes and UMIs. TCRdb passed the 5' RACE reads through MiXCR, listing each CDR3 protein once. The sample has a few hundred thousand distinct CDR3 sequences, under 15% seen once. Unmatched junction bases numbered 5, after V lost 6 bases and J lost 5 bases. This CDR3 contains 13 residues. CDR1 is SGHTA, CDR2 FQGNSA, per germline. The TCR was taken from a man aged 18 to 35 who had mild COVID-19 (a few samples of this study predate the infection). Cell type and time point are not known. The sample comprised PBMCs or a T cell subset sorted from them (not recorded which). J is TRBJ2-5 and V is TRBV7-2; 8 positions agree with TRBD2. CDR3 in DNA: TGTGCCAGCAGACTGACTAGCGTGGAGACCCAGTACTTC. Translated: CASRLTSVETQYF.